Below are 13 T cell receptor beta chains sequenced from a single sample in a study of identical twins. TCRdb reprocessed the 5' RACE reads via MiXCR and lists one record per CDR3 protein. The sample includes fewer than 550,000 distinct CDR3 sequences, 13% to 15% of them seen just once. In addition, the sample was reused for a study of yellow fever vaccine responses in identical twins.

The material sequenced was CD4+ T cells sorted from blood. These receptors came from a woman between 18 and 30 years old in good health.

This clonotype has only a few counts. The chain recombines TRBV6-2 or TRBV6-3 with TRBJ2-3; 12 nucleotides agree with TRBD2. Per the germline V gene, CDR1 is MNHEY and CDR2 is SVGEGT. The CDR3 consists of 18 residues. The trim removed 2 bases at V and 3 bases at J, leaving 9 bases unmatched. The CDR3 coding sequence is TGTGCCAGCAGTTACCACCCTCGACTAGCGGGAGTGACAGATACGCAGTATTTT. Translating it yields CASSYHPRLAGVTDTQYF.

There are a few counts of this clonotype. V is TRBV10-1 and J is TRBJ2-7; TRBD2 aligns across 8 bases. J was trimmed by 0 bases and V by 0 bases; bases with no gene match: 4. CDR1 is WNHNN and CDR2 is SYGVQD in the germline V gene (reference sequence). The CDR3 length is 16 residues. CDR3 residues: CASSESTSGGSYEQYF. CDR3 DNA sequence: TGCGCCAGCAGTGAGTCTACTAGCGGAGGCTCCTACGAGCAGTACTTC.

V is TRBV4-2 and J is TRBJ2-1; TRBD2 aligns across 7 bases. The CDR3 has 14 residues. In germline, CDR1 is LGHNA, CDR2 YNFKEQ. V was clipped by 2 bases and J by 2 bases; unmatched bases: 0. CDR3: CASSQREAYNEQFF. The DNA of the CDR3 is TGTGCCAGCAGCCAACGGGAGGCCTACAATGAGCAGTTCTTC.

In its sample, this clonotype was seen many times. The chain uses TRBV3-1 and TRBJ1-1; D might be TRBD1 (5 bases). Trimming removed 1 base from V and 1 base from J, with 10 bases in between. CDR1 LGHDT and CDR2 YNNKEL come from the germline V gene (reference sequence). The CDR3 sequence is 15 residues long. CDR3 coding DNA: TGTGCCAGCAGCCAAGGTATAGGGGCGAACACTGAAGCTTTCTTT. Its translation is CASSQGIGANTEAFF.

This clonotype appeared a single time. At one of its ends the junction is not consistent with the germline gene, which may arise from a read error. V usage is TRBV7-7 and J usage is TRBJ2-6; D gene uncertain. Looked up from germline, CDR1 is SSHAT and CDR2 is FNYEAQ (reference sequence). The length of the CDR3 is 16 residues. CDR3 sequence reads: CASSFTDPSRANVLTF. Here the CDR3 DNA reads TGTGCCAGCAGCTTCACGGACCCCTCTAGGGCCAACGTCCTGACTTTC.

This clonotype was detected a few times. CDR3 sequence (DNA): TGCAGTGCTCCCCATCCGGGATTTCAAGAGACCCAGTACTTC. This translates into CSAPHPGFQETQYF. The chain employs TRBV20-1 and TRBJ2-5; the D gene is possibly TRBD2 (5 bases). This CDR3 has 14 residues. V was cut by 5 bases and J by 2 bases, with 15 bases left in between. Per the germline V gene, CDR1 is DFQATT and CDR2 is SNEGSKA (reference sequence).

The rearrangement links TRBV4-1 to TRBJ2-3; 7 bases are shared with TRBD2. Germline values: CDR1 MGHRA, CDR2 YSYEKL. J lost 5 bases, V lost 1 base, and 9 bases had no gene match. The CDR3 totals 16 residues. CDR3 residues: CASSQGSRGVQDTQYF. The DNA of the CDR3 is TGCGCCAGCAGCCAAGGTTCCCGGGGGGTCCAAGATACGCAGTATTTT.

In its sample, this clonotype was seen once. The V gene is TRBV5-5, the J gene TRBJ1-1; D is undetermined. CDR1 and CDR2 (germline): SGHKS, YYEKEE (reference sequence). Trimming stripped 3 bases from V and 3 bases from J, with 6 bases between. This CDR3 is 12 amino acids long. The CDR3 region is CASSYDDTEAFF. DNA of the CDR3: TGTGCCAGCAGCTATGATGACACTGAAGCTTTCTTT.

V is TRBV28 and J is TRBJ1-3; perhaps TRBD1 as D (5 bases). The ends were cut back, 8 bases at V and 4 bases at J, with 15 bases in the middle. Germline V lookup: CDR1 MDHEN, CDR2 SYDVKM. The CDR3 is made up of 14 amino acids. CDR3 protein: CASCRGVYGNTIYF. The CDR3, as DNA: TGTGCCAGCTGTCGGGGGGTCTACGGAAACACCATATATTTT.

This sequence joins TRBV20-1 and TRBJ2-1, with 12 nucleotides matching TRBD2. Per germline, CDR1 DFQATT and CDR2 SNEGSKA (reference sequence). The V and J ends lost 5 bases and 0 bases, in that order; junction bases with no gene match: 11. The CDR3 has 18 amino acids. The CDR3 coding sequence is TGCAGTGCTTCTGGACTAGCGGGAACTCTGGGCTCCTACAATGAGCAGTTCTTC. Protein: CSASGLAGTLGSYNEQFF.

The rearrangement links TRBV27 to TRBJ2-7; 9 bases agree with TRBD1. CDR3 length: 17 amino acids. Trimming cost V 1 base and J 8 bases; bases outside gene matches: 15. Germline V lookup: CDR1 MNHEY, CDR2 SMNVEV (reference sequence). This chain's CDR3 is CASSLLTPGTGMAKQYV. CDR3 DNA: TGTGCCAGCAGTTTATTGACCCCCGGGACAGGGATGGCCAAGCAGTACGTC.

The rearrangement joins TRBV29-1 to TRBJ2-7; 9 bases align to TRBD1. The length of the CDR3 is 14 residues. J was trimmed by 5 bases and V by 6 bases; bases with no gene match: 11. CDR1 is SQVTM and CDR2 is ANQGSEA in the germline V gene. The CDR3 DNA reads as TGCAGCGTCTCCTCCGGGACAGGGTCCCACGAGCAGTACTTC. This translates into CSVSSGTGSHEQYF.

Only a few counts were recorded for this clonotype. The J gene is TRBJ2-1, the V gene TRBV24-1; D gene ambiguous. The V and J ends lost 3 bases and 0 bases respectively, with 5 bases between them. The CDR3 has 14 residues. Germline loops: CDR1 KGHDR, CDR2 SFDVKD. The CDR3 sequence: CATSDVGSYNEQFF. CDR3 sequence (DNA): TGTGCCACCAGTGATGTCGGCTCCTACAATGAGCAGTTCTTC.